This entry concerns a single T cell receptor (beta chain). Its antigen remains unidentified. A sample-barcoded 5' primer and a J-beta primer mix were used in a second PCR of about 6 to 11 cycles. TCRdb independently ran MiXCR on the 5' RACE reads; one entry per CDR3 protein. Of 700,000 or so distinct CDR3 sequences in the sample, around 38% were seen once. These data are taken from a study of blood T cells in healthy people across ages. CDR3 size: 18 residues. Trimming pared 1 base from V and 2 bases from J, leaving 19 bases between. The germline V gene encodes CDR1 SEHNR and CDR2 FQNEAQ (reference sequence). Every donor provided around 9.3 milliliters of peripheral blood. Researchers report isolating at least 6.5 million PBMCs per sample. Study results and caveats: Estimated diversity that came from one million T cells was considered an underestimate. Because sorting was not performed, PBMCs prevented conclusive naive versus antigen-experienced comparison.

Input material: blood. The clonotype comes from a man older than 75 in good health. The V gene is TRBV7-9, the J gene TRBJ2-3; D remains ambiguous. CDR3 DNA sequence: TGTGCCAGCAGCTTAGGTATTATCGGCCTTGAATACACAGATACGCAGTATTTT. Translation: CASSLGIIGLEYTDTQYF. Full variable domain (rest looked up from reference TRBV7-9 and TRBJ2-3): DTGVSQNPRHKITKRGQNVTFRCDPISEHNRLYWYRQTLGQGPEFLTYFQNEAQLEKSRLLSDRFSAERPKGSFSTLEIQRTEQGDSAMYLCASSLGIIGLEYTDTQYFGPGTRLTVL.